One and the same sample provided the 31 T cell receptor beta chains below, sequenced in a study of CD8+CD57+ T cells in acquired aplastic anemia. Genomic DNA provided the template from which TCR beta VDJ and CDR3 profiles were obtained. Each CDR3 protein is one row after TCRdb ran MiXCR on the reads. This sample has around 180,000 distinct CDR3 sequences; around 60% occur once, and the top ten carry around 45%. Source material: sorted CD4+, CD8+, or CD8+CD57+ T cells (not recorded which) from PBMCs. The receptors were sampled from a human donor in good health.

This clonotype was counted at least ten times. The chain uses TRBV5-6 and TRBJ2-2, with 7 bases that match TRBD1. Germline lookup yields CDR1 SGHDT and CDR2 YYEEEE. This CDR3 spans 15 amino acids. V lost 0 bases and J lost 5; bases outside the gene matches: 4. In DNA form, the CDR3 reads TGTGCCAGCAGCTTGGGGACAGGTTTGACCGGGGAGCTGTTTTTT. Amino acid sequence: CASSLGTGLTGELFF.

This rearrangement joins TRBV9 to TRBJ2-2, with 7 bases aligning to TRBD1. This CDR3 has 18 amino acids. Germline V gene data show CDR1 as SGDLS and CDR2 as YYNGEE. V shed 1 base and J 4 bases; nucleotides not matched to a gene: 13. CDR3 nucleotides: TGTGCCAGCAGCGTAACCAGGGACAGCGCTGGTTTCACCGGGGAGCTGTTTTTT. It codes for CASSVTRDSAGFTGELFF.

The V call is TRBV19, the J call TRBJ1-5, with TRBD1 as a possible D gene (5 bases). Germline-derived CDR1 and CDR2 are LNHDA and SQIVND (reference sequence). The CDR3 totals 15 residues. V gave up 4 bases and J gave up 0 bases, with 10 bases separating them. The CDR3 sequence is CASSTTVNSNQPQHF. CDR3 DNA sequence: TGTGCCAGTAGTACGACAGTAAATAGCAATCAGCCCCAGCATTTT.

V is TRBV4-2 and J is TRBJ2-7; weak D call: TRBD1 (6 bases). Germline V CDR1 and CDR2: LGHNA, YNFKEQ. Trimming took off 0 bases at V and 6 bases at J, with 9 bases between the two ends. The CDR3 runs 13 residues. Here the CDR3 reads CASSQEGAREQYF. The CDR3 DNA reads TGTGCCAGCAGCCAAGAGGGGGCGCGCGAGCAGTACTTC.

The chain combines TRBV15 with TRBJ2-5; 7 bases are a match to TRBD1. From germline, CDR1 is LNHNV and CDR2 YYDKDF (reference sequence). The CDR3 length is 15 residues. V trimming: 4 bases; J trimming: 5 bases; junction bases outside the gene matches: 10. The CDR3 loop reads CATSTLETGFETQYF. CDR3 in DNA: TGTGCCACCAGCACCTTAGAGACAGGGTTTGAGACCCAGTACTTC. The full variable domain, its missing parts supplied by reference TRBV15 and TRBJ2-5, is DAMVIQNPRYQVTQFGKPVTLSCSQTLNHNVMYWYQQKSSQAPKLLFHYYDKDFNNEADTPDNFQSRRPNTSFCFLDIRSPGLGDTAMYLCATSTLETGFETQYFGPGTRLLVL.

V is TRBV7-9 and J is TRBJ2-3, with 7 bases that match TRBD2. The V segment lost 5 bases and the J segment 1 base; nucleotides outside the gene matches: 9. The germline V gene has CDR1 SEHNR and CDR2 FQNEAQ (reference sequence). This CDR3 is built from 16 residues. The CDR3 nucleotides read TGTGCCAGCAGCCCTAGGGAGGGGCCCCGCACAGATACGCAGTATTTT. It yields the protein CASSPREGPRTDTQYF.

This chain uses TRBV19 with TRBJ1-1; 9 bases align to TRBD1. V shed 6 bases, J shed 7 bases, and the junction held 9 bases outside the gene matches. CDR1 LNHDA and CDR2 SQIVND come from the germline V gene (reference sequence). The CDR3 contains 14 residues. The CDR3 loop reads CASRADRGVREAFF. In nucleotides, the CDR3 is TGTGCCAGTAGGGCGGACAGGGGCGTCCGTGAAGCTTTCTTT.

The chain recombines TRBV29-1 with TRBJ2-7, with TRBD1 identical over 7 bases. The CDR3 loop spans 13 amino acids. V gave up 6 bases and J gave up 0 bases; unmatched junction bases: 5. Per germline, CDR1 SQVTM and CDR2 ANQGSEA. Here the CDR3 reads CSVYSGGSYEQYF. As DNA, the CDR3 is TGCAGCGTGTACTCAGGGGGCTCCTACGAGCAGTACTTC.

The chain is built from TRBV20-1 and TRBJ2-7; D remains ambiguous. This CDR3 is 12 amino acids long. The germline V gene encodes CDR1 DFQATT and CDR2 SNEGSKA (reference sequence). Trimming cost V 0 bases and J 3 bases, with 6 bases left between them. This chain's CDR3 is CSARDPHYEQYF. In nucleotides, the CDR3 is TGCAGTGCTAGAGATCCCCACTACGAGCAGTACTTC.

Here the CDR3 DNA reads TGTGCCAGCAGCCACCGACTAGCGGGAGGGGAGCTGTTTTTT. This codes for CASSHRLAGGELFF. V gene TRBV7-8 combines with J gene TRBJ2-2, with 11 bases matching TRBD2. Looked up from germline, CDR1 is SGHVS and CDR2 is FQNEAQ. The length of the CDR3 is 14 residues. The trim removed 5 bases at V and 8 bases at J, leaving 4 bases unmatched.

This clonotype was detected ten times or more. The rearrangement joins TRBV24-1 to TRBJ2-1; 11 nucleotides align to TRBD1. Germline V gene lookup returns CDR1 KGHDR and CDR2 SFDVKD. After removal of 8 bases from V and 9 bases from J, the junction contained 14 bases not matched to a gene. There are 16 residues in the CDR3. The CDR3: CATKPTGTGGSGEQFF. The CDR3 DNA reads as TGTGCCACCAAACCGACCGGGACAGGGGGTTCGGGTGAGCAGTTCTTC.

This clonotype was seen only a few times. The genes are TRBV20-1 and TRBJ1-1, with a weak D call TRBD1 (6 bases). The CDR3 contains 12 residues. Germline-derived CDR1 and CDR2 are DFQATT and SNEGSKA (reference sequence). Trimming removed 3 bases from V and 11 bases from J, with 16 bases in between. CDR3 protein: CSASRGEIWAFF. DNA for the CDR3: TGCAGTGCTAGCAGGGGCGAAATCTGGGCTTTCTTT.

The chain combines TRBV25-1 with TRBJ1-5; a weak D match, TRBD1 (6 bases). Looked up from germline, CDR1 is MGHDK and CDR2 is SYGVNS. With 3 bases removed from V and 3 bases from J, the gap between germline ends came to 12 bases. The CDR3 length is 15 residues. This CDR3 reads CASSDVQGDNQPQHF. CDR3 DNA: TGTGCCAGCAGTGATGTACAGGGAGACAATCAGCCCCAGCATTTT.

This clonotype was found a few times. This chain links TRBV24-1 with TRBJ2-5; either TRBD1 or TRBD2 may supply D (6 bases each). The germline V and J ends were trimmed by 5 bases and 10 bases, with 22 bases remaining between them. The CDR3 extends over 15 amino acids. CDR1 and CDR2 from the germline V gene are KGHDR and SFDVKD. The CDR3 DNA reads as TGTGCCACCAGTGCTCTAACTCCTCCGAGGGGGGACCAGTACTTC. Its protein product is CATSALTPPRGDQYF.

This chain joins TRBV29-1 and TRBJ1-1; TRBD1 might be the D (5 bases). Trimming left V 0 bases short and J 7 bases short, with 15 bases between. The germline V gene encodes CDR1 SQVTM and CDR2 ANQGSEA. The CDR3 consists of 14 residues. The CDR3 nucleotides read TGCAGCGTTGAAGATCAACGGGGGACGAATGAAGCTTTCTTT. Amino acids: CSVEDQRGTNEAFF. The full variable domain, its missing parts supplied by reference TRBV29-1 and TRBJ1-1, is SAVISQKPSRDICQRGTSLTIQCQVDSQVTMMFWYRQQPGQSLTLIATANQGSEATYESGFVIDKFPISRPNLTFSTLTVSNMSPEDSSIYLCSVEDQRGTNEAFFGQGTRLTVV.

This clonotype was recorded a few times. The V gene is TRBV9, the J gene TRBJ2-7; D is uncertain. V was trimmed by 5 bases and J by 2 bases, leaving 14 bases between them. CDR1 and CDR2 from the germline V gene are SGDLS and YYNGEE. There are 14 residues in the CDR3. The CDR3 bases are TGTGCCAGCAGTACGGGCGCAGATACCTACGAGCAGTACTTC. The encoded protein is CASSTGADTYEQYF.

The gene calls are TRBV9 and TRBJ2-3; D gene ambiguous. The CDR3 runs to 13 residues. With 2 bases removed from V and 11 bases from J, the gap between germline ends came to 15 bases. Germline CDR1 is SGDLS and CDR2 is YYNGEE. CDR3 region: CASSVSGVFEQYF. The DNA for the CDR3 is TGTGCCAGCAGCGTCAGTGGGGTCTTTGAGCAGTATTTT. Full variable domain (rest looked up from reference TRBV9 and TRBJ2-3): DSGVTQTPKHLITATGQRVTLRCSPRSGDLSVYWYQQSLDQGLQFLIQYYNGEERAKGNILERFSAQQFPDLHSELNLSSLELGDSALYFCASSVSGVFEQYFGPGTRLTVL.

The chain recombines TRBV9 with TRBJ2-7, with D possibly TRBD2 on 5 matching bases. This CDR3 region has 14 residues. Per the germline V gene, CDR1 is SGDLS and CDR2 is YYNGEE. Trimming took 0 bases from V and 5 from J, leaving 12 bases between them. The CDR3 DNA sequence: TGTGCCAGCAGCGTAGACCGGGGTTACGACGAGCAGTACTTC. This sequence encodes CASSVDRGYDEQYF.

This clonotype was observed a few times. The chain carries TRBV5-6 and TRBJ2-1; 8 bases are shared with TRBD2. Germline assignment: CDR1 SGHDT and CDR2 YYEEEE. J gave up 14 bases and V 4 bases, and 8 bases lay outside the gene matches. The length of the CDR3 is 12 residues. CDR3 coding DNA: TGTGCCAGCAGCGCCGGCGGGGGGACGGAGTTCTTC. Translation: CASSAGGGTEFF.

This clonotype was counted at least ten times. The gene calls are TRBV4-1 and TRBJ2-1; D is undetermined. Trimming pared 0 bases from V and 7 bases from J, leaving 4 bases between. Germline assignment: CDR1 MGHRA and CDR2 YSYEKL. The CDR3 totals 12 residues. CDR3 amino acids: CASSQERNEQFF. For the CDR3, the DNA is TGCGCCAGCAGCCAAGAAAGAAATGAGCAGTTCTTC.

This clonotype was recorded at least ten times. The V call is TRBV7-8, the J call TRBJ2-1; 9 positions match TRBD1. Trimming took 0 bases from V and 1 from J; bases not matched to a gene: 25. CDR3 length: 24 residues. Per the germline V gene, CDR1 is SGHVS and CDR2 is FQNEAQ. This CDR3 reads CASSLAGGDRDRVSHGWSYNEQFF. The CDR3 nucleotides are TGTGCCAGCAGCTTAGCTGGGGGCGACCGGGACAGGGTTTCCCATGGTTGGTCCTACAATGAGCAGTTCTTC.

The chain employs TRBV9 and TRBJ1-1; a weak D match, TRBD1 (6 bases). V shed 3 bases and J shed 0 bases, with 12 bases lying between them. Germline V gene data show CDR1 as SGDLS and CDR2 as YYNGEE. The CDR3 is 15 amino acids. The DNA of the CDR3 is TGTGCCAGCAGCGGGGCGGACAGAATGAACACTGAAGCTTTCTTT. This translates into CASSGADRMNTEAFF.

This clonotype was seen a few times. The CDR3, as DNA: TGTGCCGTCTCAAGTGGGGGAACCTATAATTCACCCCTCCACTTT. Protein sequence: CAVSSGGTYNSPLHF. This chain connects TRBV15 to TRBJ1-6; possible D gene TRBD1, 5 bases. Per the germline V gene, CDR1 is LNHNV and CDR2 is YYDKDF (reference sequence). V dropped 11 bases and J dropped 2 bases, with 16 bases sitting between them. The CDR3 is 15 amino acids.

This chain joins TRBV6-1 and TRBJ2-7, with a weak D call TRBD2 (6 bases). Trimming took 5 bases from V and 2 from J, leaving 19 bases between them. The V gene's germline CDR1 is MNHNS and CDR2 SASEGT. The CDR3 totals 16 residues. For the CDR3, the DNA is TGTGCCAGCAGTTACGCATCTAGCGCCACTACCTACGAGCAGTACTTC. It encodes CASSYASSATTYEQYF.

Regarding this clonotype: One junction end disagrees with the germline gene, perhaps due to a read error. This chain connects TRBV5-1 to TRBJ1-6; 10 bases align to TRBD1. The germline V gene has CDR1 SGHRS and CDR2 YFSETQ. This CDR3 is 15 amino acids long. CDR3 coding DNA: TGCGCCAGCAGCACAACGGACAGGGGGACTTCACCACTCCACTTT. This encodes CASSTTDRGTSPLHF.

This clonotype was seen a single time. At one of its ends the junction is not consistent with the germline gene, which may arise from a read error. The chain has TRBV11-2 and TRBJ2-3; 10 bases are a match to TRBD2. Germline lookup yields CDR1 SGHAT and CDR2 FQNNGV. This CDR3 has 15 amino acids. CDR3 coding DNA: TGTGCCGGCAGCTTTCTAGCGGGAGCGACAGATACGCAGTACTTT. Translated: CAGSFLAGATDTQYF.

This clonotype was seen a few times. A much larger clone sits a single nucleotide away, making a read error possible. The chain couples TRBV5-1 to TRBJ2-5, with 7 bases that match TRBD1. This CDR3 has 14 residues. Per the germline V gene, CDR1 is SGHRS and CDR2 is YFSETQ. CDR3 in DNA: TGCGCCAGCAGCGCGTACAGGGGCCAAGAGACCCGGTACTTC. This codes for CASSAYRGQETRYF.

In its sample, this clonotype was seen a few times. The V and J genes are TRBV24-1 and TRBJ1-2; 12 bases align to TRBD1. Losses at the gene ends were 6 bases for V and 3 bases for J; bases not matched to a gene: 7. This CDR3 is 16 amino acids long. The germline CDR1 and CDR2 sequences are KGHDR and SFDVKD. The CDR3 DNA reads as TGTGCCACCAGTTCGGGACAGGGGGCGAAAGACTATGGCTACACCTTC. This gives the protein CATSSGQGAKDYGYTF.

The chain carries TRBV5-4 and TRBJ1-2, with D possibly TRBD1 on 6 matching bases. The CDR3 runs to 12 residues. Germline lookup yields CDR1 SGHNT and CDR2 YYREEE (reference sequence). V lost 4 bases and J 6 bases, leaving 10 bases between the germline ends. The CDR3 loop is CASSPGQHGYTF. DNA of the CDR3: TGTGCCAGCAGCCCTGGACAGCATGGCTACACCTTC.

The V gene is TRBV25-1, the J gene TRBJ2-7; D is ambiguous. The CDR3 totals 14 residues. The V end was cut by 6 bases, the J end by 2 bases, with 14 bases between. Germline V lookup: CDR1 MGHDK, CDR2 SYGVNS. The CDR3 here is CASSLAGSAYEQYF. The CDR3 region has the DNA TGTGCCAGCAGCTTGGCCGGGTCGGCCTACGAGCAGTACTTC.

The chain carries TRBV24-1 and TRBJ2-5; D possibly corresponds to TRBD2 (6 bases). The CDR3 consists of 15 residues. V was pared by 7 bases and J by 4 bases, with 18 bases between. CDR1 is KGHDR and CDR2 is SFDVKD in the germline V gene. In DNA, the CDR3 is TGTGCCACCAGCTGGTCGGGAGCGGTACCAGAGACCCAGTACTTC. Encoded protein: CATSWSGAVPETQYF.